This TCR beta chain appears in the sequencing data of a study of blood T cell repertoires in COVID-19. Study-level background: Sources were T cells, B-cell-depleted T cells, or PBMCs; the material itself was cDNA or gDNA.

The method was immunoSEQ multiplex PCR; TCRdb's version includes in-frame clones alone and lacks a portion of them. Of about 360,000 clones in the sample, 75% to 90% are singletons; the top ten hold roughly 7.1%. With 6 bases removed from V and 3 bases from J, the gap between germline ends came to 14 bases. The germline CDR1 and CDR2 sequences are SGHTA and FQGNSA. This CDR3 spans 14 amino acids. Sequenced input: peripheral blood. The TCR was taken from a woman aged 55-69 years with COVID-19, enrolled during active disease. The J gene is TRBJ1-2, the V gene TRBV7-2, with unresolved D. DNA of the CDR3: TGTGCCAGCAGTCCCTACGACAAAGACTATGGCTACACCTTC. Amino acid sequence: CASSPYDKDYGYTF. Full variable domain (remainder filled in from reference TRBV7-2 and TRBJ1-2): GAGVSQSPSNKVTEKGKDVELRCDPISGHTALYWYRQSLGQGLEFLIYFQGNSAPDKSGLPSDRFSAERTGGSVSTLTIQRTQQEDSAVYLCASSPYDKDYGYTFGSGTRLTVV.